This T cell receptor beta chain was recovered during a study of vaccination effects on CD4 cells after COVID-19 (dated 2022 in TCRdb). Turning to the overall study: Post-vaccine samples across the study were collected a median of 72 days after the second dose, with a range of 14 to 241. In both COVID-19 convalescent patients and infection-naive vaccine recipients, the study compared SARS-CoV-2 spike-specific CD4+ TCR repertoires from before mRNA vaccination with those from after it. The full study included over 8 COVID-19 convalescent patients and a few SARS-CoV-2-naive healthy vaccine recipients. In the study, cultures from other donors were sequenced using the Oncomine TCR Beta short-read assay on an Illumina iSeq 100. Overall results and qualifications from the work: Among healthy vaccine recipients, nearly all vaccine-induced clones were SARS-CoV-2 mono-reactive, and just 1 of 255 was cross-reactive with common cold coronaviruses. Marked clonal contraction was observed in both infection-induced and vaccine-induced clones at late post-vaccination timepoints, consistent with waning T cell responses. The study was limited by a small number of convalescent patients and lacked early post-infection timepoints.

In the ViraFEST assay, PBMC were stimulated with viral peptide pools, and antigen-specific CD4+ T cell clonotypes were then identified by expansion using TCR sequencing. After more than nine days of culture, CD4+ T cells were isolated with the EasySep CD4+ T cell isolation kit. Two doses of either the BNT162b2 or the mRNA-1273 mRNA SARS-CoV-2 vaccine were administered to participants. Negative nucleocapsid antibody results before and after vaccination confirmed that the healthy vaccine recipients had no prior SARS-CoV-2 infection. A few million PBMC per well were cultured in IMDM with roughly 5% human AB serum, roughly 10 IU/ml IL-2 and gentamicin, plus 10 ug/ml peptides. Half of the culture medium was replaced with fresh IL-2-containing medium on days 3 and 7. Unless noted otherwise, every peptide stimulation condition was cultured in triplicate wells. Using Ficoll-Paque Plus gradient centrifugation, PBMC were separated from whole blood and then either used fresh or cryopreserved at -140C. Overlapping peptide pools spanned the spike proteins of SARS-CoV-2 and the common cold coronaviruses HCoV-NL63, HCoV-OC43 and HCoV-229E. The QIAamp micro DNA kit was used to extract genomic DNA from the cultured CD4+ T cells.

Preparation of the library involved the immunoSEQ multiplex PCR assay. DNA from the cultured, isolated CD4+ T cells was subjected to TCR beta CDR3 sequencing. The source study handled its data this way. Non-productive TCR sequences were removed, reads were trimmed to the CDR3 region, and CDR3s of at least 7 amino acids were retained. Antigen-specific clonotypes were identified with the MANAFEST web app by comparing expansion in peptide wells against reference cultures. Positive clones required FDR<0.05 expansion versus reference and all other wells, odds ratio above 5, and frequency above 0.1% in two replicate wells. A clonotype was defined as cross-reactive if the clonotype was significantly expanded both in SARS-CoV-2 spike wells and in at least one common cold coronavirus spike condition. Levenshtein distance calculated with the stringdist R package was used to assess CDR3 similarity, and unrooted trees were constructed with ape in R 3.6.1. In TCRdb, the immuneACCESS table is reduced to in-frame sequences with V and J assigned. These tables do not hold every clone; where another copy was compared, an unresolved V gene accounts for under half, and the others remain unexplained. That table supplies the V and J calls and clone size; D and trimming were determined from the DNA. The table for this sample lists roughly 46,000 clones; 65% to 75% of them were counted only once. Approximately 15% of the sample is held by the ten biggest clonotypes.

To note about this clone: What antigen it recognizes has not been identified. No base quality values were provided; no much bigger clone lies one nucleotide off.

Based on the germline V gene, the CDR1 and CDR2 sequences are SNHLY and FYNNEI. Trimming costs V 7 bases and J 2 bases, and their ends lie 11 bases apart. Measured from the cysteine to the phenylalanine, the CDR3 is 13 residues long. Only the CDR3 DNA stays, 39 bases, in frame from base 1. This TCR derives from a human donor who received a COVID-19 vaccine. The sequenced sample was CD4+ T cells from PBMCs cultured with HCoV-OC43 spike peptides, obtained after COVID-19 vaccination. Per the publication, the cell subset or site label means: HCoV-OC43 spike overlapping peptide pool stimulation. The chain is encoded by TRBV2 joined to TRBJ2-5, with TRBD2 perhaps the D gene, on 5 matching bases. The CDR3 sequence is CASMLGVQETQYF. The sequenced DNA is TGTGCCAGCATGTTGGGAGTTCAAGAGACCCAGTACTTC.